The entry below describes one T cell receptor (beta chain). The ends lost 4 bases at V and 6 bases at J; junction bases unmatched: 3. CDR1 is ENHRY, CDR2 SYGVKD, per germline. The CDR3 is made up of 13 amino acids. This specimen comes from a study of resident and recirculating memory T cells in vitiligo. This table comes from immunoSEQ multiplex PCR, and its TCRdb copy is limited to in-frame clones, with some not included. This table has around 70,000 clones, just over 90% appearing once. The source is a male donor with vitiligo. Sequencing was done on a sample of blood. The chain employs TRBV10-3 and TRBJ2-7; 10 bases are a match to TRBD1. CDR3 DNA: TGTGCCATCAGTGGTGGGACAGGGGCCGAGCAGTACTTC. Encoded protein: CAISGGTGAEQYF.